This TCR beta chain was retrieved from a study of cytomegalovirus exposure and HLA in healthy donors. This table comes from immunoSEQ multiplex PCR, and its TCRdb copy is limited to in-frame clones, with some not included. The profile shows 120,000 or so clones, around 95% of them singletons. Per the germline V gene, CDR1 is SGHDN and CDR2 is FVKESK. The CDR3 runs 15 residues. V dropped 3 bases and J dropped 4; count of bases not matched to a gene: 9. These donors were members of the roughly 120-subject validation cohort, a group separate from the approximately 640-subject first cohort. The rearrangement links TRBV14 to TRBJ2-7; 7 bases map to TRBD1. The sequence came from a man aged 18 to 35 in good health and CMV-seronegative. The sequenced sample consisted of PBMCs. The CDR3 DNA follows: TGTGCCAGCAGCCAGCAACAGGGGTCGCGGTACGAGCAGTACTTC. Translating gives CASSQQQGSRYEQYF.